This T cell receptor beta chain was captured by sequencing in a study of pediatric ulcerative colitis. At the level of the study: Ulcerative colitis patients had pancolitis or left-sided colitis, with confirming histology. Study results and caveats: No controls had the two rectal clonotypes shared by ulcerative colitis patients. In rectum, acute severe colitis had expanded clones and less diversity.

The J segment lost 4 bases and the V segment lost 5 bases, leaving 8 bases of the junction unmatched. This CDR3 contains 15 residues. From germline, CDR1 is PRHDT and CDR2 FYEKMQ (reference sequence). With regard to this clone: What it binds is not known.

The data were produced by immunoSEQ multiplex PCR, yet TCRdb's version contains in-frame clones alone and is incomplete. The sample contains about 64,000 clones, approximately 87% of which appear only once. The diagnostic colonoscopy in ulcerative colitis patients preceded any immunosuppressive treatment. This TCR derives from a boy younger than 18 with severe ulcerative colitis. The specimen sequenced was blood. This chain connects TRBV13 to TRBJ1-2; TRBD1 agrees at 9 bases. This chain's CDR3 is CASSPGQGSSYGYTF. The CDR3 coding sequence is TGTGCCAGCAGCCCCGGACAGGGGAGTTCCTATGGCTACACCTTC.